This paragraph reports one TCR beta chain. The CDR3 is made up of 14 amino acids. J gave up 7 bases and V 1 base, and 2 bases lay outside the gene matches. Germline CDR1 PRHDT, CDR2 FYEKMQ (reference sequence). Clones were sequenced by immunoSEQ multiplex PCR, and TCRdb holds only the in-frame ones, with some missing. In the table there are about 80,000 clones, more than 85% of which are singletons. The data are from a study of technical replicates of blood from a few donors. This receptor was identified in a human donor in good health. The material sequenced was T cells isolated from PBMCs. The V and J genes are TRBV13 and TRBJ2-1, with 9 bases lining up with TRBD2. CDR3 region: CASSLVAGVNEQFF. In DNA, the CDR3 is TGTGCCAGCAGCTTAGTAGCGGGAGTTAATGAGCAGTTCTTC.